Below, 4 T cell receptor beta chains from the same sample are listed, as sequenced in a study of naive and memory T cell subsets. Alpha and beta constant region primers primed reverse transcription for blood and skin samples. MiXCR, applied by TCRdb to the 5' RACE reads, yields one record per CDR3 protein. The sample has about 25,000 distinct CDR3 sequences, less than 25% seen once. Whole blood, 2 to 2.5 ml, came from adult healthy volunteers. These receptors all stem from a female donor in good health.

Relative to its sample, this clonotype is medium-sized. This chain links TRBV7-2 with TRBJ2-2; 7 nucleotides line up with TRBD2. Germline V CDR1 and CDR2: SGHTA, FQGNSA. The CDR3 covers 15 residues. The V segment lost 1 base and the J segment 1 base; nucleotides outside the gene matches: 0. CDR3 loop: CASSLGGGNTGELFF. For the CDR3, the DNA is TGTGCCAGCAGCTTAGGCGGGGGGAACACCGGGGAGCTGTTTTTT.

V and J are TRBV29-1 and TRBJ2-1; 9 bases align to TRBD2. J was trimmed by 7 bases and V by 5 bases; bases with no gene match: 18. Germline CDR1 and CDR2: SQVTM and ANQGSEA. The CDR3 contains 17 residues. The CDR3 region is CSVPNPLTSGSWNEQFF. The CDR3 bases are TGCAGCGTTCCGAACCCATTGACTAGCGGATCGTGGAATGAGCAGTTCTTC.

This clonotype was seen at least ten times. This chain links TRBV20-1 with TRBJ2-3; D not certain. The CDR3 covers 14 residues. V gave up 0 bases and J gave up 0 bases, with 7 bases separating them. Germline V CDR1 and CDR2: DFQATT, SNEGSKA (reference sequence). The CDR3 region is CSARDTLSTDTQYF. DNA for the CDR3: TGCAGTGCTAGAGACACCCTTAGCACAGATACGCAGTATTTT.

CDR3 in amino acids: CASSLGVGGSAYEQYF. CDR3 DNA sequence: TGTGCCAGCAGCCTGGGGGTTGGGGGCTCCGCCTACGAGCAGTACTTC. The chain joins TRBV11-1 to TRBJ2-7; D is perhaps TRBD1 (6 bases). V shed 5 bases and J shed 2 bases, with 19 bases lying between them. The CDR3 length is 16 residues. Germline CDR1 reads SGHAT; CDR2 reads FQDESV (reference sequence).